The 11 T cell receptor beta chains below were found in one sample sequenced in a study of vaccination and CD4 T cells after COVID-19. Treatment given: roughly ten-day PBMC culture with coronavirus spike peptide pools or control peptides (ViraFEST assay). Their target antigens are unknown. The Oncomine TCR Beta short-read assay sequenced DNA from cultured CD4+ T cells. Using its own MiXCR run on the PCR reads, TCRdb lists one record per CDR3 protein. Of 10,000 to 15,000 distinct CDR3 sequences in the sample, roughly 50% were seen once. The sequenced sample was CD4+ T cells from blood, cultured in vitro. The receptors stem from a human donor who had recovered from COVID-19.

This clonotype was seen only a few times. The chain links TRBV7-6 to TRBJ2-1; possibly TRBD2 for D (5 bases). The length of the CDR3 is 19 residues. Trimming pared 5 bases from V and 1 base from J, leaving 24 bases between. Germline V gives CDR1 SGHVS, CDR2 FNYEAQ. This CDR3 reads CASSRLPDLARSSYNEQFF. The CDR3 region has the DNA TGTGCCAGCAGCCGCCTTCCCGATTTAGCGCGGTCGTCCTACAATGAGCAGTTCTTC. Filled out from reference TRBV7-6 and TRBJ2-1, the complete variable domain reads GAGVSQSPRYKVTKRGQDVALRCDPISGHVSLYWYRQALGQGPEFLTYFNYEAQQDKSGLPNDRFSAERPEGSISTLTIQRTEQRDSAMYRCASSRLPDLARSSYNEQFFGPGTRLTVL.

CDR3 DNA: TGTGCCAGCCGGGAATCCTCCTACGAGCAGTACTTC. Translated, it gives CASRESSYEQYF. The chain combines TRBV6-2 or TRBV6-3 with TRBJ2-7, with a weak D call TRBD2 (5 bases). Germline V gene lookup returns CDR1 MNHEY and CDR2 SVGEGT. This CDR3 is 12 amino acids long. Trimming removed 8 bases from V and 0 bases from J, with 8 bases in between.

The chain links TRBV6-1 to TRBJ2-7; D remains ambiguous. Germline lookup yields CDR1 MNHNS and CDR2 SASEGT. The V and J ends lost 5 bases and 0 bases respectively, with 14 bases between them. The CDR3 is 15 amino acids. The DNA of the CDR3 is TGTGCCAGCAGTATTGGGTACCACCCCTCCTACGAGCAGTACTTC. This codes for CASSIGYHPSYEQYF.

This clonotype occurred a few times. The V call is TRBV11-2, the J call TRBJ1-6; D remains ambiguous. The germline CDR1 and CDR2 sequences are SGHAT and FQNNGV. The CDR3 extends over 16 amino acids. V lost 3 bases and J lost 4, with 13 bases in between. Written as DNA, the CDR3 is TGTGCCAGCAGCTTCGGTTGGGCACTTTATAATTCACCCCTCCACTTT. This translates into CASSFGWALYNSPLHF. The complete variable domain, with remaining parts taken from reference TRBV11-2 and TRBJ1-6, reads EAGVAQSPRYKIIEKRQSVAFWCNPISGHATLYWYQQILGQGPKLLIQFQNNGVVDDSQLPKDRFSAERLKGVDSTLKIQPAKLEDSAVYLCASSFGWALYNSPLHFGNGTRLTVT.

The chain recombines TRBV12-3 or TRBV12-4 with TRBJ2-3, with 10 bases matching TRBD1. V was pared by 7 bases and J by 3 bases, with 10 bases of the junction left unmatched. The CDR3 has 16 residues. The CDR3 DNA follows: TGTGCCAGCACCCCCTTGGGACAGGGGTCAACAGATACGCAGTATTTT. Translation gives CASTPLGQGSTDTQYF.

The gene calls are TRBV30 and TRBJ1-5; 7 bases are shared with TRBD1. The CDR3 is 15 amino acids. From germline, CDR1 is GTSNPN and CDR2 SVGIG (reference sequence). J lost 2 bases, V lost 1 base, and 5 bases had no gene match. CDR3 sequence (DNA): TGTGCCTGGAGTGGTCGACAGGGCGGCAATCAGCCCCAGCATTTT. Translated, it gives CAWSGRQGGNQPQHF.

The CDR3 DNA reads TGTGCCAGCAGTTTGGGTGGGAGCGAAACCGGGGAGCTGTTTTTT. Its translation is CASSLGGSETGELFF. The V call is TRBV28, the J call TRBJ2-2, with a tentative D call TRBD2 (5 bases). The CDR3 has 15 amino acids. Germline-derived CDR1 and CDR2 are MDHEN and SYDVKM. V was shortened by 3 bases and J by 5 bases, with 13 bases between the two germline ends.

The CDR3 here is CSATQGGSLDQPQHF. As DNA, the CDR3 is TGCAGTGCTACCCAGGGGGGGTCTTTGGATCAGCCCCAGCATTTT. This chain links TRBV20-1 with TRBJ1-5; 7 positions agree with TRBD1. V lost 4 bases, J lost 5 bases, and 11 bases stayed unmatched. Germline V lookup: CDR1 DFQATT, CDR2 SNEGSKA (reference sequence). This CDR3 is built from 15 residues.

This clonotype has a handful of counts. The V gene is TRBV20-1, the J gene TRBJ1-5, with unresolved D. The CDR3 is 14 residues long. V was cut by 0 bases and J by 4 bases, with 10 bases left in between. Germline V gene data show CDR1 as DFQATT and CDR2 as SNEGSKA (reference sequence). The CDR3: CSARDVTTNQPQHF. CDR3 DNA sequence: TGCAGTGCTAGAGATGTAACCACGAATCAGCCCCAGCATTTT.

This clonotype came up a few times. The chain uses TRBV20-1 and TRBJ1-2; 7 bases line up with TRBD1. Germline CDR1 and CDR2: DFQATT and SNEGSKA (reference sequence). The CDR3 spans 13 residues. V lost 3 bases to trimming and J lost 2 bases; unmatched junction nucleotides: 3. The CDR3 region is CSASPGQNYGYTF. The CDR3 bases are TGCAGTGCTAGTCCGGGACAGAACTATGGCTACACCTTC.

The genes are TRBV11-3 and TRBJ1-6, with unresolved D. From germline, CDR1 is SGHNT and CDR2 YENEEA. The CDR3 covers 12 residues. Trimming shortened V by 4 bases and J by 10 bases, and 8 bases separated the two germline ends. The CDR3 nucleotides are TGTGCCAGCAGCTACAGCGGGTCACCCCTCCACTTT. Amino acids: CASSYSGSPLHF.